The present TCR beta chain was sequenced within a study of OX40 agonist ivuxolimab in advanced cancers. For the study at large: Intravenous ivuxolimab at 0.01 to 10 mg/kg was given to patients every 2 weeks. Among those treated, three patients had partial responses, one with hepatocellular carcinoma and two with cutaneous melanoma.

TCRdb's table, derived via immunoSEQ multiplex PCR, lists solely in-frame clones and lacks some. Of 48,000 or so clones listed, about 88% are singletons. This CDR3 has 12 residues. Germline assignment: CDR1 LNHNV and CDR2 YYDKDF (reference sequence). As to this clone: Relative to the germline gene, one junction end is altered; a read error may explain this.

This receptor was taken from an adult with an advanced solid tumor such as melanoma, head and neck, liver or kidney cancer. The chain employs TRBV15 and TRBJ1-1, with 9 nucleotides matching TRBD1. The material was CD4+ or CD8+ T cells sorted from blood, obtained in a trial of the OX40 agonist ivuxolimab. The chain's CDR3 is CATSSATGGRRF. The CDR3 nucleotides are TGTGCCACCAGCAGTGCCACAGGGGGCCGCCGGTTT.